This passage covers 24 T cell receptor beta chains from one sample sequenced in a study of blood T cell repertoires in COVID-19. TCRdb's copy holds only in-frame clones and misses some; the assay was immunoSEQ multiplex PCR. The sample lists around 62,000 clones; over 80% were seen once. Sequences were obtained from peripheral blood. These receptors were taken from a man aged 55-75 years with acute or convalescent COVID-19.

The CDR3 DNA follows: TGTGCCAGCAGCCTCGGACAGGGGGCTAACACCGGGGAGCTGTTTTTT. Amino acids: CASSLGQGANTGELFF. The gene calls are TRBV3-1 (or the pseudogene TRBV3-2) and TRBJ2-2; 11 bases are a match to TRBD1. This CDR3 contains 16 residues. The germline V gene encodes CDR1 LGHDT and CDR2 YNNKEL (reference sequence). The ends lost 4 bases at V and 2 bases at J; junction bases unmatched: 3.

The chain recombines TRBV28 with TRBJ1-6, with unresolved D. Germline V gene lookup returns CDR1 MDHEN and CDR2 SYDVKM. Trimming cost V 2 bases and J 10 bases, with 12 bases left between them. The CDR3 spans 14 residues. The CDR3 protein is CASSLGSGESPLHF. CDR3 coding DNA: TGTGCCAGCAGTTTAGGTTCCGGGGAATCACCCCTCCACTTT.

J is TRBJ2-1 and V is TRBV5-1, with 7 nucleotides matching TRBD2. CDR3 size: 16 residues. With V trimmed by 4 bases and J by 0 bases, 7 bases remained unmatched. CDR1 is SGHRS, CDR2 YFSETQ, per germline. The CDR3 DNA sequence: TGCGCCAGCAGCCCCGGTGGGGGGGACTCCTACAATGAGCAGTTCTTC. It encodes CASSPGGGDSYNEQFF.

The rearrangement joins TRBV7-9 to TRBJ1-1; possibly TRBD1 for D (5 bases). Germline values: CDR1 SEHNR, CDR2 FQNEAQ (reference sequence). V was cut by 5 bases and J by 10 bases, with 17 bases left in between. The CDR3 extends over 13 amino acids. As DNA, the CDR3 is TGTGCCAGCAGCCTCAGTGACACAGGCCCAGCTTTCTTT. It encodes CASSLSDTGPAFF.

The V call is TRBV29-1, the J call TRBJ2-7; 7 bases fit TRBD1. Germline trimming cut 4 bases from V and 0 bases from J; bases unmatched to any gene: 0. Germline CDR1 is SQVTM and CDR2 is ANQGSEA. The CDR3 runs to 12 residues. The CDR3 DNA sequence: TGCAGCGTTGGGGACAGCTCCTACGAGCAGTACTTC. Translated, it gives CSVGDSSYEQYF.

This chain links TRBV7-2 with TRBJ2-3; 9 bases map to TRBD2. The CDR3 has 16 amino acids. V gave up 6 bases and J gave up 3 bases; unmatched junction bases: 10. CDR1 is SGHTA and CDR2 is FQGNSA in the germline V gene. DNA for the CDR3: TGTGCCAGCAGTCTTAGGGCTAGCGGGATGACAGATACGCAGTATTTT. Translating gives CASSLRASGMTDTQYF.

The chain links TRBV28 to TRBJ1-2, with D possibly being TRBD1 (5 bases). The V gene lost 1 base and the J gene lost 7 bases, with 13 bases spanning the gap. This CDR3 is 14 amino acids long. From germline, CDR1 is MDHEN and CDR2 SYDVKM. For the CDR3, the DNA is TGTGCCAGCAGTTTATCGACAGTGGTGGGTGGCTACACCTTC. Translating it yields CASSLSTVVGGYTF.

The chain is built from TRBV19 and TRBJ1-5, with TRBD1 identical over 7 bases. There are 19 residues in the CDR3. Trimming cost V 3 bases and J 2 bases; bases outside gene matches: 16. Germline CDR1 is LNHDA and CDR2 is SQIVND (reference sequence). The CDR3 sequence: CASSIELIGGELGNQPQHF. The CDR3, as DNA: TGTGCCAGTAGTATTGAATTAATAGGGGGCGAACTTGGCAATCAGCCCCAGCATTTT.

The gene calls are TRBV9 and TRBJ2-3; TRBD2 aligns across 8 bases. The CDR3 covers 15 residues. Germline V lookup: CDR1 SGDLS, CDR2 YYNGEE. Trimming at V came to 3 bases and at J to 0 bases, leaving 3 bases not matched to a gene. The chain's CDR3 is CASSATSESTDTQYF. CDR3 bases: TGTGCCAGCAGCGCGACTAGCGAGAGCACAGATACGCAGTATTTT. Complete variable domain (other parts from reference TRBV9 and TRBJ2-3): DSGVTQTPKHLITATGQRVTLRCSPRSGDLSVYWYQQSLDQGLQFLIQYYNGEERAKGNILERFSAQQFPDLHSELNLSSLELGDSALYFCASSATSESTDTQYFGPGTRLTVL.

This rearrangement joins TRBV6-5 to TRBJ2-1; the D is unclear. This CDR3 is 13 amino acids long. V was trimmed by 10 bases and J by 12 bases, leaving 22 bases between them. CDR1 and CDR2 from the germline V gene are MNHEY and SVGAGI. The CDR3 nucleotides read TGTGCCACCCTGTTAATAGGTAATGGAGCGCAGTTCTTC. It encodes CATLLIGNGAQFF.

The chain employs TRBV6-1 and TRBJ2-5; D is uncertain. The CDR3 is 14 residues long. Germline lookup yields CDR1 MNHNS and CDR2 SASEGT. V lost 2 bases and J lost 1, with 8 bases in between. The CDR3 sequence: CASSEIRVQETQYF. The CDR3 bases are TGTGCCAGCAGTGAAATCCGGGTCCAAGAGACCCAGTACTTC.

This rearrangement joins TRBV6-5 to TRBJ2-5; D ambiguous. The CDR3 is made up of 15 amino acids. CDR1 MNHEY and CDR2 SVGAGI come from the germline V gene. V shed 0 bases and J shed 7 bases, with 15 bases lying between them. CDR3 sequence (DNA): TGTGCCAGCAGTTACTCGAGTGCTACGTCGAGGACCCAGTACTTC. It is translated as CASSYSSATSRTQYF.

In nucleotides, the CDR3 is TGTGCCAGTAGTGGGGGGGGGCCCCAGCATTTT. Protein sequence: CASSGGGPQHF. The chain carries TRBV19 and TRBJ1-5; D possibly corresponds to TRBD1 (5 bases). The length of the CDR3 is 11 residues. Germline CDR1 LNHDA, CDR2 SQIVND (reference sequence). V was shortened by 5 bases and J by 9 bases, with 8 bases between the two germline ends.

This CDR3 is CASSRGSGVGQPQHF. DNA of the CDR3: TGTGCCAGCAGTCGCGGGTCAGGGGTAGGGCAGCCCCAGCATTTT. The rearrangement uses TRBV28 and TRBJ1-5; weak D call: TRBD1 (6 bases). V lost 5 bases, J lost 7 bases, and 18 bases lay in between. The germline V gene encodes CDR1 MDHEN and CDR2 SYDVKM. This CDR3 contains 15 residues. The full variable domain, in which reference TRBV28 and TRBJ1-5 provide the parts outside the CDR3, is DVKVTQSSRYLVKRTGEKVFLECVQDMDHENMFWYRQDPGLGLRLIYFSYDVKMKEKGDIPEGYSVSREKKERFSLILESASTNQTSMYLCASSRGSGVGQPQHFGDGTRLSIL.

The chain recombines TRBV3-1 (or the pseudogene TRBV3-2) with TRBJ2-7; D gene unclear. This CDR3 has 12 residues. The V end lost 5 bases, the J end lost 0 bases, and 5 bases lay between the germline ends. The V gene's germline CDR1 is LGHDT and CDR2 YNNKEL (reference sequence). CDR3: CASSSSSYEQYF. In DNA form, the CDR3 reads TGTGCCAGCAGCTCGTCCTCCTACGAGCAGTACTTC.

The sample holds one count of this clone. The chain is built from TRBV5-4 and TRBJ1-1, with D tentatively TRBD1 (5 bases). The CDR3 sequence is 14 residues long. V was trimmed by 5 bases and J by 1 base, leaving 12 bases between them. The germline gives CDR1 SGHNT, CDR2 YYREEE (reference sequence). The DNA of the CDR3 is TGTGCCAGCAGACCGGGACTCAGGAACACTGAAGCTTTCTTT. Translation gives CASRPGLRNTEAFF.

CDR3 DNA sequence: TGTGCCAGCAGTTCCGCGCGTGGCTACACCTTC. Translated, it gives CASSSARGYTF. The V and J genes are TRBV28 and TRBJ1-2, with unresolved D. From germline, CDR1 is MDHEN and CDR2 SYDVKM. Between the trimmed V and J ends, which lost 4 bases and 7 bases, there was a span of 7 bases. The CDR3 totals 11 residues.

This chain's CDR3 is CASSYSAVSNTEAFF. As DNA, the CDR3 is TGTGCCAGCAGTTACTCGGCAGTGTCCAACACTGAAGCTTTCTTT. V usage is TRBV6-5 and J usage is TRBJ1-1; D is uncertain. Germline values: CDR1 MNHEY, CDR2 SVGAGI. The V gene lost 0 bases and the J gene lost 2 bases, with 10 bases spanning the gap. CDR3 length equals 15 residues.

The chain combines TRBV28 with TRBJ2-7; 10 bases fit TRBD2. The CDR3 is 16 amino acids. V trimming: 7 bases; J trimming: 2 bases; junction bases outside the gene matches: 11. Per germline, CDR1 MDHEN and CDR2 SYDVKM. Here the CDR3 DNA reads TGTGCCAGCATCCCCTGGCATGGACTAGCGGCCTACGAGCAGTACTTC. Its protein is CASIPWHGLAAYEQYF.

The genes are TRBV30 and TRBJ1-6; 8 nucleotides align to TRBD1. The CDR3 spans 16 residues. The V segment lost 1 base and the J segment 1 base; nucleotides outside the gene matches: 3. Germline V gives CDR1 GTSNPN, CDR2 SVGIG (reference sequence). The CDR3 sequence is CAWSGTGRSYNSPLHF. As DNA, the CDR3 is TGTGCCTGGAGTGGGACAGGGAGGTCCTATAATTCACCCCTCCACTTT.

The table lists this clone with a count of one. This chain links TRBV9 with TRBJ2-1, with 9 bases identical to TRBD2. Germline CDR1 is SGDLS and CDR2 is YYNGEE. The CDR3 contains 15 residues. Losses at the gene ends were 0 bases for V and 9 bases for J; bases not matched to a gene: 7. Written as DNA, the CDR3 is TGTGCCAGCAGCGTAGGCGCGGGAGGGCCATCTGAGCAGTTCTTC. This translates into CASSVGAGGPSEQFF. Looking up the rest from reference TRBV9 and TRBJ2-1 gives the full variable domain: DSGVTQTPKHLITATGQRVTLRCSPRSGDLSVYWYQQSLDQGLQFLIQYYNGEERAKGNILERFSAQQFPDLHSELNLSSLELGDSALYFCASSVGAGGPSEQFFGPGTRLTVL.

The CDR3 nucleotides are TGTGCCAGCAGCGTAACTAGCGGTTCAGATACGCAGTATTTT. Amino acids: CASSVTSGSDTQYF. The chain carries TRBV28 and TRBJ2-3; 8 bases match TRBD2. V lost 6 bases, J lost 4 bases, and 6 bases stayed unmatched. The germline CDR1 and CDR2 sequences are MDHEN and SYDVKM. The CDR3 is made up of 14 amino acids.

This sequence joins TRBV9 and TRBJ1-1; D is perhaps TRBD1 (5 bases). Germline assignment: CDR1 SGDLS and CDR2 YYNGEE. Trimming took 4 bases from V and 0 from J, leaving 16 bases between them. There are 16 residues in the CDR3. CDR3 sequence reads: CASSRRGTPMNTEAFF. CDR3 DNA: TGTGCCAGCAGCAGAAGGGGTACTCCGATGAACACTGAAGCTTTCTTT.

The chain has TRBV29-1 and TRBJ1-3, with 7 positions matching TRBD1. The length of the CDR3 is 16 residues. V shed 4 bases and J 0 bases; nucleotides not matched to a gene: 9. Germline V CDR1 and CDR2: SQVTM, ANQGSEA. CDR3 residues: CSVGDRPGRSGNTIYF. In nucleotides, the CDR3 is TGCAGCGTTGGGGACAGACCGGGGCGCTCTGGAAACACCATATATTTT.